The rows below give T cell receptor beta chains drawn from one sample of a study of T-cell memory formation after mild COVID-19. TCRdb recomputed calls from the 5' RACE reads with MiXCR, one row per CDR3 protein. The data contain 380,000 or so distinct CDR3 sequences, roughly an eighth of them singletons. The material sequenced was PBMCs or a T cell subset sorted from them (not recorded which). These receptor sequences come from a man aged 18 to 30 who had mild COVID-19 (a few samples of this study predate the infection). Cell type and time point are not known. CDR3s include the opening cysteine and the closing phenylalanine or tryptophan. A D gene is named only where the DNA matches it firmly. Size values are once, few and many counts, or a class for expanded clones, and some rows have none.

V gene	D gene	J gene	clone size	CDR3 protein	CDR3 DNA
TRBV10-1	TRBD1	TRBJ1-1	-	CASSLDRVGTEAFF	TGCGCCAGCAGTCTTGACAGGGTGGGCACTGAAGCTTTCTTT
TRBV7-9	TRBD1	TRBJ1-2	-	CASSWGQTNYGYTF	TGTGCCAGCAGCTGGGGACAGACAAACTATGGCTACACCTTC
TRBV20-1	TRBD2	TRBJ2-5	-	CSARGLAEEETQYF	TGCAGTGCTAGAGGCCTAGCGGAGGAAGAGACCCAGTACTTC
TRBV15	-	TRBJ2-1	few	CATSRVVAGPSYNEQFF	TGTGCCACCAGCAGAGTCGTCGCGGGCCCCTCCTACAATGAGCAGTTCTTC
TRBV2	-	TRBJ2-2	-	CASSVAHTGELFF	TGTGCCAGCAGTGTAGCCCACACCGGGGAGCTGTTTTTT
TRBV7-2	-	TRBJ2-5	many	CASSLLRETQYF	TGTGCCAGCAGCCTCCTCCGGGAGACCCAGTACTTC
TRBV7-2	-	TRBJ2-2	-	CASSLARSMTSDTGELFF	TGTGCCAGCAGCTTAGCGAGGTCCATGACCTCCGACACCGGGGAGCTGTTTTTT
TRBV4-2	TRBD1	TRBJ2-1	many	CASSQARGRINEQFF	TGTGCCAGCAGCCAAGCCAGGGGGCGGATCAATGAGCAGTTCTTC
TRBV12-3/TRBV12-4	-	TRBJ1-1	many	CASTPQVGTEAFF	TGTGCCAGCACCCCCCAAGTCGGCACTGAAGCTTTCTTT
TRBV18	-	TRBJ2-2	few	CASSRDRSYTGELFF	TGTGCCAGCTCACGGGACCGCAGCTACACCGGGGAGCTGTTTTTT
TRBV12-3/TRBV12-4	-	TRBJ2-1	-	CASSFPQGIHEQFF	TGTGCCAGCAGTTTCCCCCAGGGCATCCATGAGCAGTTCTTC
TRBV4-3	TRBD1	TRBJ2-1	few	CASSQGNGKQGYNEQFF	TGCGCCAGCAGCCAAGGAAACGGGAAACAGGGGTACAATGAGCAGTTCTTC
TRBV9	-	TRBJ2-1	few	CASSVRHREEQFF	TGTGCCAGCAGCGTCCGCCACAGGGAGGAGCAGTTCTTC
TRBV11-3	-	TRBJ2-1	-	CASSLDPGTQNEQFF	TGTGCCAGCAGCCTCGATCCCGGGACGCAGAATGAGCAGTTCTTC
TRBV4-2	TRBD2	TRBJ2-7	many	CASSQGSGGEYYEQYF	TGTGCCAGCAGCCAAGGCTCCGGGGGGGAGTACTACGAGCAGTACTTC
TRBV29-1	TRBD2	TRBJ2-4	-	CSVGGRGGNIQYF	TGCAGCGTTGGGGGTCGGGGGGGAAACATTCAGTACTTC
TRBV3-1	-	TRBJ1-1	-	CASSARDKNTEAFF	TGTGCCAGCAGCGCCCGGGACAAGAACACTGAAGCTTTCTTT
TRBV5-1	-	TRBJ2-5	few	CASSGGDRYQETQYF	TGCGCCAGCTCCGGCGGGGATCGCTACCAAGAGACCCAGTACTTC
TRBV29-1	-	TRBJ2-7	-	CSVLKQSGYEQYF	TGCAGCGTCCTCAAGCAGTCGGGCTACGAGCAGTACTTC
TRBV9	-	TRBJ2-5	few	CASSVGGGGETQYF	TGTGCCAGCAGCGTAGGGGGCGGAGGGGAGACCCAGTACTTC
TRBV19	-	TRBJ1-1	-	CASSTEGYPSTEAFF	TGTGCCAGTAGTACGGAGGGCTACCCGAGCACTGAAGCTTTCTTT
TRBV6-2/TRBV6-3	-	TRBJ2-4	many	CASSYPRQSSIQYF	TGTGCCAGCAGTTACCCGAGACAGTCCAGCATTCAGTACTTC
TRBV6-2/TRBV6-3	-	TRBJ2-1	-	CASRIPGSGTYNEQFF	TGTGCCAGCAGGATACCGGGCTCGGGAACGTACAATGAGCAGTTCTTC
TRBV5-1	-	TRBJ1-6	many	CASSLEESSYNSPLHF	TGCGCCAGCAGCTTGGAGGAGAGCTCCTATAATTCACCCCTCCACTTT
TRBV5-1	TRBD2	TRBJ2-7	-	CASSSGLAAHEQYF	TGCGCCAGCAGCTCGGGACTAGCGGCCCACGAGCAGTACTTC
TRBV5-1	-	TRBJ1-2	-	CASSSDISPDNYGYTF	TGCGCCAGCAGCTCTGACATCTCCCCTGATAACTATGGCTACACCTTC
TRBV28	-	TRBJ1-1	-	CASTTQGVTEAFF	TGTGCCAGCACTACCCAGGGAGTCACTGAAGCTTTCTTT
TRBV5-1	-	TRBJ2-2	-	CASSLMGGANTGELFF	TGCGCCAGCAGCTTGATGGGCGGGGCGAACACCGGGGAGCTGTTTTTT
TRBV4-2	-	TRBJ1-1	-	CASSHAGTANTEAFF	TGTGCCAGCAGCCACGCCGGGACTGCTAACACTGAAGCTTTCTTT
TRBV29-1	-	TRBJ1-2	few	CSVEGGSGYGYTF	TGCAGCGTTGAAGGGGGCAGTGGCTATGGCTACACCTTC
TRBV7-2	TRBD2	TRBJ2-1	few	CASSSASGEPYNEQFF	TGTGCCAGCAGCTCCGCTAGCGGGGAGCCATACAATGAGCAGTTCTTC
TRBV11-1	-	TRBJ1-6	few	CASSLKGARDNSPLHF	TGTGCCAGCAGTTTAAAAGGCGCCAGGGATAATTCACCCCTCCACTTT
TRBV4-2	-	TRBJ1-2	-	CASSQDQGNYGYTF	TGTGCCAGCAGCCAAGACCAGGGCAACTATGGCTACACCTTC
TRBV20-1	-	TRBJ1-2	-	CSASDRYGYTF	TGCAGTGCTAGTGATAGATATGGCTACACCTTC
TRBV12-5	-	TRBJ2-7	-	CASGLFTTGGDRSTYEQYF	TGTGCTAGTGGTTTGTTTACCACGGGGGGGGACAGGTCGACCTACGAGCAGTACTTC
TRBV5-1	-	TRBJ2-3	many	CASSLVAGVGDTQYF	TGCGCCAGCAGCTTGGTTGCAGGGGTCGGAGATACGCAGTATTTT
TRBV29-1	TRBD1	TRBJ1-2	-	CSAAGQGANYGYTF	TGCAGCGCAGCCGGACAGGGGGCTAACTATGGCTACACCTTC
TRBV7-9	-	TRBJ2-5	few	CASSQRQEETQYF	TGTGCCAGCAGCCAGAGGCAGGAAGAGACCCAGTACTTC
TRBV20-1	-	TRBJ1-5	few	CSARINTGSWFNQPQHF	TGCAGTGCTAGAATCAACACAGGGTCTTGGTTTAATCAGCCCCAGCATTTT
TRBV14	-	TRBJ2-7	many	CASSGTRGGYEQYF	TGTGCCAGCAGTGGGACAAGAGGGGGATACGAGCAGTACTTC
TRBV4-2	-	TRBJ2-1	-	CASSLVVGDEQFF	TGTGCCAGCAGCCTAGTCGTCGGCGATGAGCAGTTCTTC
TRBV6-5	-	TRBJ2-3	-	CASKPLGGTDTQYF	TGTGCCAGCAAACCCTTAGGGGGGACAGATACGCAGTATTTT
TRBV4-1	TRBD2	TRBJ2-2	-	CASTYRLASVVGTGELFF	TGCGCCAGCACCTACAGACTAGCGTCAGTAGTAGGCACCGGGGAGCTGTTTTTT
TRBV20-1	TRBD1	TRBJ1-5	few	CSARGNDRAADQPQHF	TGCAGTGCTAGAGGAAACGACAGGGCTGCGGATCAGCCCCAGCATTTT
TRBV7-8	TRBD1	TRBJ2-1	-	CASSDRGSYNEQFF	TGTGCCAGCAGCGACAGGGGGTCTTACAATGAGCAGTTCTTC
TRBV12-3/TRBV12-4	TRBD1	TRBJ1-1	-	CASRGGQGGTEAFF	TGTGCCAGCAGGGGCGGACAGGGAGGGACTGAAGCTTTCTTT
TRBV20-1	-	TRBJ1-1	few	CSARDMNTEAFF	TGCAGTGCTAGAGATATGAACACTGAAGCTTTCTTT
TRBV4-3	-	TRBJ1-6	-	CASSQDGKNLHF	TGCGCCAGCAGCCAAGACGGCAAAAACCTCCACTTT
TRBV3-1	-	TRBJ1-6	-	CASSQEWGLRSYNSPLHF	TGTGCCAGCAGCCAAGAATGGGGGCTTCGGTCCTATAATTCACCCCTCCACTTT
TRBV7-9	-	TRBJ1-5	-	CASAGGASNQPQHF	TGTGCCAGCGCGGGAGGGGCTAGCAATCAGCCCCAGCATTTT
TRBV21-1	-	TRBJ2-5	many	CASSFRDSQETQYF	TGTGCCAGCAGCTTCCGGGACAGCCAAGAGACCCAGTACTTC
TRBV4-1	-	TRBJ2-2	few	CASSQGRGLWTGELFF	TGCGCCAGCAGCCAGGGGAGGGGGTTATGGACCGGGGAGCTGTTTTTT